This passage covers 15 T cell receptor beta chains from one sample sequenced in a study of early T cells in non-severe SARS-CoV-2 infection. Each CDR3 protein is one row after TCRdb ran MiXCR on the 5' RACE reads. The table shows some 36,000 distinct CDR3 sequences, with 6% to 7.5% occurring only once. Sequencing was performed on whole blood, taken at baseline. These receptors all stem from an adult who was a healthcare worker with PCR-confirmed SARS-CoV-2 infection or an uninfected control (not recorded which).

The rearrangement uses TRBV2 and TRBJ1-1; no reliable D call. The CDR3 runs to 15 residues. CDR1 and CDR2 (germline): SNHLY, FYNNEI. Trimming stripped 1 base from V and 4 bases from J, with 13 bases between. The CDR3 DNA follows: TGTGCCAGCAGTGAAGAGGTGGGGAGGATCACTGAAGCTTTCTTT. This gives the protein CASSEEVGRITEAFF.

This clonotype was seen only a few times. This chain connects TRBV28 to TRBJ2-3, with TRBD1 matching 9 bases. Germline-derived CDR1 and CDR2 are MDHEN and SYDVKM. The CDR3 is 15 residues long. Unmatched junction bases numbered 8, after V lost 7 bases and J lost 3 bases. The CDR3 loop reads CASNYRGQGTDTQYF. Here the CDR3 DNA reads TGTGCCAGCAATTACAGGGGGCAGGGGACAGATACGCAGTATTTT.

This clonotype was counted many times. The rearrangement joins TRBV3-1 to TRBJ1-3; 9 positions match TRBD1. The CDR3 is 16 amino acids. Germline V gene data show CDR1 as LGHDT and CDR2 as YNNKEL (reference sequence). With 2 bases clipped from V and 0 bases from J, the junction kept 2 bases outside the gene matches. DNA for the CDR3: TGTGCCAGCAGCCAAACAGGGGGCTACTCTGGAAACACCATATATTTT. As protein: CASSQTGGYSGNTIYF. Together with reference TRBV3-1 and TRBJ1-3, the CDR3 gives the full variable domain: DTAVSQTPKYLVTQMGNDKSIKCEQNLGHDTMYWYKQDSKKFLKIMFSYNNKELIINETVPNRFSPKSPDKAHLNLHINSLELGDSAVYFCASSQTGGYSGNTIYFGEGSWLTVV.

This clonotype occurred many times. V and J are TRBV20-1 and TRBJ2-3; D may be TRBD2 (5 bases). The V end was cut by 4 bases, the J end by 2 bases, with 13 bases between. The CDR3 is made up of 14 amino acids. Looked up from germline, CDR1 is DFQATT and CDR2 is SNEGSKA (reference sequence). Here the CDR3 reads CSAKDQRTTDTQYF. DNA for the CDR3: TGCAGTGCTAAAGACCAGCGGACCACAGATACGCAGTATTTT.

Ten or more counts support this clonotype. The V and J genes are TRBV29-1 and TRBJ2-5, with 7 bases lining up with TRBD1. J lost 2 bases, V lost 7 bases, and 4 bases had no gene match. The CDR3 contains 12 residues. Germline V CDR1 and CDR2: SQVTM, ANQGSEA. The CDR3 DNA reads TGCAGCGCCCGGGGACAGCAAGAGACCCAGTACTTC. This translates into CSARGQQETQYF.

A note on this clonotype: The junction does not match germline at one end; this may be a read error. The chain is built from TRBV7-7 and TRBJ2-1, with D perhaps TRBD1 (6 bases). This CDR3 has 13 amino acids. The V gene's germline CDR1 is SSHAT and CDR2 FNYEAQ (reference sequence). The CDR3 DNA follows: TGTGCTAGCAGCTTAGATACAGGGTATGAGCAGTTCTTC. Translation gives CASSLDTGYEQFF.

This clonotype was counted many times. The genes are TRBV27 and TRBJ2-7; maybe TRBD2 (6 bases). CDR3 size: 15 residues. V was trimmed by 2 bases and J by 0 bases, leaving 11 bases between them. The germline V gene encodes CDR1 MNHEY and CDR2 SMNVEV (reference sequence). The CDR3 coding sequence is TGTGCCAGCAGTTTAAGTGGCGGGGCCTCCTACGAGCAGTACTTC. This gives the protein CASSLSGGASYEQYF.

The chain joins TRBV3-1 to TRBJ2-7, with D maybe TRBD1 (6 bases). The germline gives CDR1 LGHDT, CDR2 YNNKEL (reference sequence). The CDR3 covers 14 residues. V lost 3 bases, J lost 0 bases, and 9 bases lay in between. The DNA for the CDR3 is TGTGCCAGCAGCCACAGGGGCCTCTCCTACGAGCAGTACTTC. It translates to CASSHRGLSYEQYF.

This clonotype has more than one count but fewer than ten. This sequence joins TRBV7-2 and TRBJ2-1, with D tentatively TRBD2 (5 bases). The CDR3 sequence is 17 residues long. Trimming took 7 bases from V and 0 from J, leaving 19 bases between them. From germline, CDR1 is SGHTA and CDR2 FQGNSA. The CDR3 here is CASNSRLERSSYNEQFF. CDR3 sequence (DNA): TGTGCCAGCAACTCAAGGCTGGAGCGGAGCTCCTACAATGAGCAGTTCTTC.

This clonotype has at least ten counts. V usage is TRBV12-3 or TRBV12-4 and J usage is TRBJ2-7; TRBD1 is a possible D gene (6 bases). V was cut by 5 bases and J by 5 bases, with 19 bases left in between. This CDR3 is built from 15 residues. CDR3 nucleotides: TGTGCCAGCAGTCATCAGGGGTTACGGTTGCACGAGCAGTACTTC. Translating gives CASSHQGLRLHEQYF.

The chain uses TRBV20-1 and TRBJ2-1; D gene uncertain. Germline CDR1 and CDR2: DFQATT and SNEGSKA (reference sequence). Deletions cut 0 bases from V and 8 bases from J, with 20 bases between. The CDR3 length is 16 residues. The CDR3 region is CSARDEARGLSDEQFF. CDR3 nucleotides: TGCAGTGCTAGAGATGAGGCGAGAGGTTTGTCAGATGAGCAGTTCTTC.

This clonotype was observed a few times. CDR3 DNA: TGTGCCAGCAGAGGCAAGCTTCGGGGCATTCAGTACTTC. Translation gives CASRGKLRGIQYF. This sequence joins TRBV6-1 and TRBJ2-4; weak D call: TRBD2 (5 bases). The germline V and J ends were trimmed by 6 bases and 9 bases, with 15 bases remaining between them. This CDR3 contains 13 residues. Germline loops: CDR1 MNHNS, CDR2 SASEGT.

The V gene is TRBV11-2, the J gene TRBJ2-1, with 10 bases lining up with TRBD2. The CDR3 spans 14 residues. The V segment lost 2 bases and the J segment 6 bases; nucleotides outside the gene matches: 1. The germline V gene has CDR1 SGHAT and CDR2 FQNNGV. CDR3: CASSLLAGVNEQFF. CDR3 nucleotide sequence: TGTGCCAGCAGCTTACTAGCGGGAGTCAATGAGCAGTTCTTC.

There are a few counts of this clonotype. V usage is TRBV20-1 and J usage is TRBJ2-6; D unclear. With 6 bases removed from V and 0 bases from J, the gap between germline ends came to 9 bases. From germline, CDR1 is DFQATT and CDR2 SNEGSKA (reference sequence). The CDR3 contains 14 residues. CDR3 sequence (DNA): TGCAGTGCCCCTTGGATCTCTGGGGCCAACGTCCTGACTTTC. It specifies CSAPWISGANVLTF.

In DNA, the CDR3 is TGTGCCAGCAGCCGAACCGGGGGGCCAAATTCACCCCTCCACTTT. Translation: CASSRTGGPNSPLHF. J is TRBJ1-6 and V is TRBV5-4; TRBD1 might be the D (6 bases). Germline loops: CDR1 SGHNT, CDR2 YYREEE (reference sequence). V was cut by 4 bases and J by 7 bases, with 15 bases left in between. The CDR3 consists of 15 residues.